The entry that follows covers one TCR beta chain sequence. This sample is part of a study of blood T cell repertoires in COVID-19. As for the study in general: From T cells, B-cell-depleted T cells, or PBMCs came the material, which was cDNA or gDNA.

How the authors handled the data: Amplification of reference gene primers was used by the study to estimate nucleated cell counts. This table comes from immunoSEQ multiplex PCR, and its TCRdb copy is limited to in-frame clones, with some not included. V and J calls and clone size are copied from that table; D and trimming were computed from the DNA. The sample lists some 170,000 clones, 85% occurring once. The CDR3 is 16 residues long. V shed 3 bases, J shed 1 base, and the junction held 6 bases outside the gene matches. CDR1 is SNHLY, CDR2 FYNNEI, per germline. This TCR came from a woman in her sixties with acute or convalescent COVID-19. What was sequenced was peripheral blood. This chain uses TRBV2 with TRBJ2-7, with 10 bases that match TRBD2. CDR3 protein: CASSDGLAGVSYEQYF. CDR3 sequence (DNA): TGTGCCAGCAGTGATGGGCTAGCGGGAGTATCCTACGAGCAGTACTTC.